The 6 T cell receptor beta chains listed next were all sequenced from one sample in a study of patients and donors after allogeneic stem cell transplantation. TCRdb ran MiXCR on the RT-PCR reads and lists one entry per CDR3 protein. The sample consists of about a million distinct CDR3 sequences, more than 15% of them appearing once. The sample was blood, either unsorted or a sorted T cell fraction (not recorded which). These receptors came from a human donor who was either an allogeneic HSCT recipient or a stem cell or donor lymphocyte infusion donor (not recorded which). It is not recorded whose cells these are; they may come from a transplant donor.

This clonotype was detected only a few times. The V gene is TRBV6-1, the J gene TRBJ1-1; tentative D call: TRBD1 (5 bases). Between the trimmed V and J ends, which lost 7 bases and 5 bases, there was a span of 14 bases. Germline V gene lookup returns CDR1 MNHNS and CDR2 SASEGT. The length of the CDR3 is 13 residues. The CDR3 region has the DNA TGTGCCAGCAAGGTCTCCCGGGGGACTGAAGCTTTCTTT. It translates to CASKVSRGTEAFF.

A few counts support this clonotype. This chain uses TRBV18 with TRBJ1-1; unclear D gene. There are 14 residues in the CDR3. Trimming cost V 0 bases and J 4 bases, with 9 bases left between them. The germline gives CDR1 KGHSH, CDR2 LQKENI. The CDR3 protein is CASSPPAHSTEAFF. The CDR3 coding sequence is TGTGCCAGCTCACCACCGGCACACAGCACTGAAGCTTTCTTT. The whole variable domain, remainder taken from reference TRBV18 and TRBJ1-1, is NAGVMQNPRHLVRRRGQEARLRCSPMKGHSHVYWYRQLPEEGLKFMVYLQKENIIDESGMPKERFSAEFPKEGPSILRIQQVVRGDSAAYFCASSPPAHSTEAFFGQGTRLTVV.

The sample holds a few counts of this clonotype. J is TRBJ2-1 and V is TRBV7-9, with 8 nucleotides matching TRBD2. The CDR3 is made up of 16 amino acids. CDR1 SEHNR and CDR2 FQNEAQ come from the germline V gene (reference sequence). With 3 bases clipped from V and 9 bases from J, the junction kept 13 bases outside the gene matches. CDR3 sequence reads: CASSLSLAVAESEQFF. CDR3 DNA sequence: TGTGCCAGCAGCTTGTCACTAGCGGTAGCCGAGAGTGAGCAGTTCTTC.

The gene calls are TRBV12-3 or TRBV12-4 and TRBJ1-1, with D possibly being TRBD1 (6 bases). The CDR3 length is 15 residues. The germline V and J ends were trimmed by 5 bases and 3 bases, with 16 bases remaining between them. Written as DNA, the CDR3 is TGTGCCAGCAGTCCCCGCGGGGGGCCGGACACTGAAGCTTTCTTT. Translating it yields CASSPRGGPDTEAFF.

CDR3 DNA: TGTGCCAGCAGCCAGACTAGTTTCGATACGCAGTATTTT. Translating gives CASSQTSFDTQYF. The chain links TRBV6-1 to TRBJ2-3, with D perhaps TRBD2 (6 bases). This CDR3 comprises 13 residues. The germline V gene has CDR1 MNHNS and CDR2 SASEGT. Trimming removed 6 bases from V and 6 bases from J, with 13 bases in between.

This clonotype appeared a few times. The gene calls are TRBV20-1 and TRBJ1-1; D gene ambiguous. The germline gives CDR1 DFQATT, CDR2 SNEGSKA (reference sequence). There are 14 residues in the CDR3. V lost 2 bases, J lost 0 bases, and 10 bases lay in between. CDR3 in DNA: TGCAGTGCTAGACCTCTCAGTGTGAACACTGAAGCTTTCTTT. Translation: CSARPLSVNTEAFF.